These T cell receptor beta chains were read from a single sample in a study of blood T cell repertoires in COVID-19. Repertoires were generated with immunoSEQ multiplex PCR, while TCRdb's copy carries only in-frame clones and drops some. The sample holds about 360,000 clones; approximately 86% are singletons and the top ten take 2.5% to 3.5%. Sequencing was done on a sample of peripheral blood. The receptors stem from a human donor in a cohort sampled during active COVID-19. CDR3s include the opening cysteine and the closing phenylalanine or tryptophan. The D gene is left open where the match is weak. Where a row states a size, it is once, few, many or the class of an expanded clone; other rows omit it.

>TRBD1|TRBV13|TRBJ2-1|-
CASSLSGTGVYNEQFF
TGTGCCAGCAGCTTATCCGGGACAGGGGTATACAATGAGCAGTTCTTC
>TRBD1|TRBV5-1|TRBJ2-7|-
CASSFAGQGANNEQYF
TGCGCCAGCAGCTTTGCCGGACAGGGGGCGAACAACGAGCAGTACTTC
>-|TRBV9|TRBJ1-3|-
CASSVMSQGATIYF
TGTGCCAGCAGCGTAATGTCACAGGGTGCCACCATATATTTT
>TRBD1|TRBV18|TRBJ1-3|-
CASSQGARGNTIYF
TGTGCCAGCTCACAGGGGGCGCGTGGAAACACCATATATTTT
>-|TRBV2|TRBJ2-1|-
CASSVRGNNEQFF
TGTGCCAGCAGTGTAAGGGGGAACAATGAGCAGTTCTTC
>-|TRBV5-1|TRBJ1-2|-
CASSLDRDGYTF
TGCGCCAGCAGCTTGGACAGGGATGGCTACACCTTC
>-|TRBV5-1|TRBJ1-4|-
CASSLVGGLNEKLFF
TGCGCCAGCAGCTTGGTGGGGGGATTAAATGAAAAACTGTTTTTT
>TRBD2|TRBV28|TRBJ2-7|-
CASSLSVGGVPYF
TGTGCCAGCAGTTTAAGCGTGGGGGGGGTCCCCTACTTC
>TRBD1|TRBV18|TRBJ1-1|-
CASSPGDRVNTEAFF
TGTGCCAGCTCACCAGGGGACAGGGTGAACACTGAAGCTTTCTTT
>-|TRBV7-3|TRBJ2-1|-
CASSLNRPPPGRGPSSYNEQFF
TGTGCCAGCAGCTTAAATAGGCCCCCCCCGGGGCGGGGGCCTAGCTCCTACAATGAGCAGTTCTTC
>-|TRBV11-2|TRBJ2-3|-
CASSPGTLASSDTQYF
TGTGCCAGCAGCCCAGGCACACTAGCATCTTCAGATACGCAGTATTTT
>-|TRBV16|TRBJ1-5|-
CASSQGRANQPQHF
TGTGCCAGCAGCCAAGGCAGGGCCAATCAGCCCCAGCATTTT
>-|TRBV2|TRBJ1-2|-
CASSESPTGLNYGYTF
TGTGCCAGCAGTGAATCCCCGACAGGACTTAACTATGGCTACACCTTC
>-|TRBV28|TRBJ2-6|-
CASSFPRANVLTF
TGTGCCAGCAGTTTCCCCAGGGCCAACGTCCTGACTTTC
>-|TRBV7-9|TRBJ2-7|-
CASSARDWWDYEQYF
TGTGCCAGCAGCGCACGGGACTGGTGGGACTACGAGCAGTACTTC
>TRBD1|TRBV28|TRBJ2-7|-
CASSFTLRGTGALSYEQYF
TGTGCCAGCAGTTTTACCCTGCGGGGGACAGGGGCCCTCTCCTACGAGCAGTACTTC
>-|TRBV4-2|TRBJ1-1|-
CASSQEGDGLIGAFF
TGTGCCAGCAGCCAAGAAGGAGACGGTCTAATCGGGGCTTTCTTT
>-|TRBV6-1|TRBJ1-1|-
CASSESEGNTEAFF
TGTGCCAGCAGTGAAAGTGAGGGGAACACTGAAGCTTTCTTT
>-|TRBV13|TRBJ1-1|few
CASIIRGGTEAFF
TGTGCCAGCATCATCCGGGGGGGAACTGAAGCTTTCTTT
>TRBD2|TRBV19|TRBJ2-7|-
CASSLQLAGIYEQYF
TGTGCCAGTAGTTTACAACTAGCGGGGATATACGAGCAGTACTTC
>-|TRBV7-8|TRBJ2-7|-
CASSLGDKLSYEQYF
TGTGCCAGCAGCTTAGGGGACAAACTCTCCTACGAGCAGTACTTC
>TRBD1|TRBV2|TRBJ2-2|once
CASSDGTGVTGELFF
TGTGCCAGCAGTGATGGGACAGGGGTCACCGGGGAGCTGTTTTTT
>-|TRBV7-9|TRBJ2-7|-
CASSSAGGSYEQYF
TGTGCCAGCAGCTCGGCAGGAGGGTCCTACGAGCAGTACTTC
>-|TRBV30|TRBJ1-2|-
CAWSVGAGRDYGYTF
TGTGCCTGGAGTGTAGGGGCAGGGAGGGACTATGGCTACACCTTC
>TRBD1|TRBV23-1|TRBJ2-7|-
CASSRSAGGVGEQYF
TGCGCCAGCAGTCGCTCGGCAGGGGGCGTGGGAGAGCAGTACTTC
>TRBD1|TRBV6-6|TRBJ1-4|-
CASSRGTGGQTNEKLFF
TGTGCCAGCAGTCGAGGGACAGGGGGTCAGACTAATGAAAAACTGTTTTTT
>TRBD1|TRBV6-5|TRBJ2-1|-
CASRIQGSSYNEQFF
TGTGCCAGCAGGATACAGGGGAGCTCCTACAATGAGCAGTTCTTC
>TRBD2|TRBV3-1/TRBV3-2|TRBJ2-4|-
CASSPGTSTGIQYF
TGTGCCAGCAGCCCCGGGACTAGCACTGGCATTCAGTACTTC
>TRBD1|TRBV5-4|TRBJ1-2|-
CASSLGFGTGGYGYTF
TGTGCCAGCAGCTTAGGCTTCGGGACAGGGGGATATGGCTACACCTTC
>TRBD1|TRBV7-9|TRBJ1-1|-
CASSFGTENTEAFF
TGTGCCAGCAGCTTCGGGACAGAGAACACTGAAGCTTTCTTT
>-|TRBV19|TRBJ1-5|-
CASSMASGDLNQPQHF
TGTGCCAGTAGTATGGCGTCAGGGGATCTTAATCAGCCCCAGCATTTT
>TRBD2|TRBV7-2|TRBJ2-7|-
CASSNRVRLAASYEQYF
TGTGCCAGCAGCAACCGGGTCAGACTAGCGGCCTCCTACGAGCAGTACTTC
>-|TRBV9|TRBJ2-3|-
CASSVRGGTDTQYF
TGTGCCAGCAGCGTCAGGGGGGGCACAGATACGCAGTATTTT
>TRBD1|TRBV6-4|TRBJ1-1|-
CASSRDRNTEAFF
TGTGCCAGCAGTAGGGACAGGAACACTGAAGCTTTCTTT
>TRBD1|TRBV10-3|TRBJ1-1|-
CASRRDRGLANTEAFF
TGTGCCAGCCGGCGGGACAGGGGGCTCGCGAACACTGAAGCTTTCTTT
>TRBD1|TRBV14|TRBJ2-5|-
CASSQVQGASETQYF
TGTGCCAGCAGCCAAGTACAGGGGGCCAGTGAGACCCAGTACTTC
>-|TRBV5-1|TRBJ1-5|few
CASSPDNDQPQHF
TGCGCCAGCAGCCCCGACAACGATCAGCCCCAGCATTTT
>TRBD1|TRBV27|TRBJ1-5|once
CASSLSGTGASSNQPQHF
TGTGCCAGCAGTTTATCTGGGACAGGGGCTAGTAGCAATCAGCCCCAGCATTTT
>-|TRBV18|TRBJ2-4|-
CASSILAVAKNIQYF
TGTGCCAGCTCAATTTTAGCCGTAGCCAAAAACATTCAGTACTTC
>TRBD2|TRBV6-5|TRBJ2-3|-
CASRALAGGADTQYF
TGTGCCAGCAGGGCCTTAGCGGGAGGGGCGGATACGCAGTATTTT
>-|TRBV20-1|TRBJ2-5|-
CSAGAETQYF
TGCAGTGCTGGGGCAGAGACCCAGTACTTC